The clone carrying this TCR beta chain was seen only once. No antigen is known for it. Germline V gives CDR1 MDHEN, CDR2 SYDVKM. V was pared by 6 bases and J by 1 base, with 11 bases between. This CDR3 has 14 residues. This sample stems from a study of regulatory T cells in long-lasting Graves disease. Study-wide results and caveats: Limited samples may have lowered accuracy.

The time point here: persistent/refractory GD, antithyroid drugs over 5 years with positive TRAb. TCR sequences were obtained from RNA taken from PBMCs. Researchers made TCR beta libraries by using iRepertoire HTBI primers and running Arm-PCR on CDR3 regions. TCRdb reprocessed the multiplex PCR reads via MiXCR and lists one record per CDR3 protein. Of about 290,000 distinct CDR3 sequences detected, around 20% appear once; the ten largest clones hold 45% to 70%. The chain combines TRBV28 with TRBJ2-3; tentative D call: TRBD2 (6 bases). The sequenced sample was peripheral blood mononuclear cells (PBMCs), obtained when the disease was refractory, from a patient treated with antithyroid drugs. The receptor was isolated from a female donor with Graves disease. CDR3 region: CASSNRRGTDTQYF. The CDR3 bases are TGTGCCAGCAGCAACCGGAGGGGCACAGATACGCAGTATTTT.